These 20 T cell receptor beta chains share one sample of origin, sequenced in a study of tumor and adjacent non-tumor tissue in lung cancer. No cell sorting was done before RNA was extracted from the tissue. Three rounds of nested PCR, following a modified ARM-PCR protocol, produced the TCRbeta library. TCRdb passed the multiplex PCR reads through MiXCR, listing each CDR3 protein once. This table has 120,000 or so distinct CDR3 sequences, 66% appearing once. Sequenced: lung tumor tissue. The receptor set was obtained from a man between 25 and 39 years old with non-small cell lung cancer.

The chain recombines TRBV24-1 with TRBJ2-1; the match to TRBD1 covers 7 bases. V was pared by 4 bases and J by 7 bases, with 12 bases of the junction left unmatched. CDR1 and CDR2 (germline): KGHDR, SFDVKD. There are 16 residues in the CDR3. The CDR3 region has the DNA TGTGCCACCAGTGACCCCGGACAGGACCGGGCGAATGAGCAGTTCTTC. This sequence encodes CATSDPGQDRANEQFF.

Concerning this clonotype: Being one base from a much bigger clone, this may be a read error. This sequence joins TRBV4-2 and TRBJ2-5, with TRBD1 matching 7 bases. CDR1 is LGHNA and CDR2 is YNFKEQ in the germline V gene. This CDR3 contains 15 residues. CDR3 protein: CASSHSTGKMETQCF. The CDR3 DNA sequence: TGTGCCAGCAGCCACTCGACAGGGAAAATGGAGACCCAGTGCTTC.

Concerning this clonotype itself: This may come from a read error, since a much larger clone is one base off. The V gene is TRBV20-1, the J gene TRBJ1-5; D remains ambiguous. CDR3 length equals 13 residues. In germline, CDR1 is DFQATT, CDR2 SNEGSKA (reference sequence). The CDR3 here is CSAYDNPNQSQHF. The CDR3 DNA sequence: TGCAGTGCTTATGACAACCCCAATCAGTCCCAGCATTTT.

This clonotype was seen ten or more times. CDR3 in amino acids: CASSPPTGAKETQYF. The CDR3 bases are TGTGCCAGCAGCCCCCCCACAGGGGCAAAAGAGACCCAGTACTTC. This chain links TRBV13 with TRBJ2-5; 7 bases match TRBD1. The CDR3 is 15 amino acids. V was pared by 5 bases and J by 3 bases, with 9 bases of the junction left unmatched. CDR1 is PRHDT, CDR2 FYEKMQ, per germline (reference sequence).

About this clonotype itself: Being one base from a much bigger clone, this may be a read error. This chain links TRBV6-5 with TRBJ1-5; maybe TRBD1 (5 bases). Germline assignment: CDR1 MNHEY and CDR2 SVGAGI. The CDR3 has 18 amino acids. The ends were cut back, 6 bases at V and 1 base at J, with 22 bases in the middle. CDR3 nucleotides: TGTGCCAGCAGACTGTCGAGGGGCGTAGATTCAAGCAATCAGCCCCAGCATTTT. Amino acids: CASRLSRGVDSSNQPQHF.

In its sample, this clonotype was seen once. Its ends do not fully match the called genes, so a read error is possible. The CDR3 DNA reads as TGTGCCAGCATCCTAGAAGAATTGGGGGGAACATACGAGCGGTACTTC. This translates into CASILEELGGTYERYF. V is TRBV11-2 and J is TRBJ2-7; TRBD2 is a possible D gene (6 bases). CDR1 and CDR2 from the germline V gene are SGHAT and FQNNGV. This CDR3 region has 16 residues.

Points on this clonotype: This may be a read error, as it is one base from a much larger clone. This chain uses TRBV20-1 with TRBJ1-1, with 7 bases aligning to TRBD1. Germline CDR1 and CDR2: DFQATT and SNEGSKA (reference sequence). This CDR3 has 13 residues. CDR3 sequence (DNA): TGCAGTGCGATAAAGGGACAGAACACTAAAGCTTTCTTT. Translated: CSAIKGQNTKAFF.

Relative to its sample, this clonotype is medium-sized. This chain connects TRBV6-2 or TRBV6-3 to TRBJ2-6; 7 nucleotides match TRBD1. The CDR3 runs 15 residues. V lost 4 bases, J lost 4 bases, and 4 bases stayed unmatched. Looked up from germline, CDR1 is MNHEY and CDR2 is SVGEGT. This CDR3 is CASSSRGPGANVLTF. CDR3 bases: TGTGCCAGCAGTTCTAGGGGGCCCGGGGCCAACGTCCTGACTTTC.

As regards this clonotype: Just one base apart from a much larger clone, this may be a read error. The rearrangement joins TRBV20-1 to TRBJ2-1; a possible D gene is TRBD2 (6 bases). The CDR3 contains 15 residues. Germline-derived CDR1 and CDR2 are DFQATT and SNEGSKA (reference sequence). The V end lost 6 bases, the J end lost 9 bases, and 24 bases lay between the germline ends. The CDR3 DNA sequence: TGCAGTGCGACCCCCGGGACTTGCGCTTCGGGTGAGCAGTTCTTC. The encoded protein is CSATPGTCASGEQFF.

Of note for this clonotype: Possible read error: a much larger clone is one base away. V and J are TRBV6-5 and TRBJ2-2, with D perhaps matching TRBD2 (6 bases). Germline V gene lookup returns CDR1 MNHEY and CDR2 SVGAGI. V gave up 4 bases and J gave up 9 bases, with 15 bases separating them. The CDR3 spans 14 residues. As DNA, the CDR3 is TGTGCCAGCAGTTTATACGGGAGAGAATGGGAGCTGTTTTTT. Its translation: CASSLYGREWELFF.

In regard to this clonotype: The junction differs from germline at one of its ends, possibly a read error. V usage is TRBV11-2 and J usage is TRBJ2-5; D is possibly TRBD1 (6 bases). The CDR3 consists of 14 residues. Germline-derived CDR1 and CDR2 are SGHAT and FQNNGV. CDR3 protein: CVSRKGQGKEIQYF. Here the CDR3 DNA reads TGTGTCAGCAGGAAAGGGCAGGGGAAGGAGATCCAGTACTTC.

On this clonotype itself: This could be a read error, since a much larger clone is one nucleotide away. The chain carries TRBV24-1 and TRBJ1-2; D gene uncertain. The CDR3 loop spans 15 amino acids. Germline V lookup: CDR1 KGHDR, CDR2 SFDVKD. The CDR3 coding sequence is TGTGTCACCAGTGAATCCTCAGAACCCGAGAAGGGCTACACCTTC. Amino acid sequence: CVTSESSEPEKGYTF.

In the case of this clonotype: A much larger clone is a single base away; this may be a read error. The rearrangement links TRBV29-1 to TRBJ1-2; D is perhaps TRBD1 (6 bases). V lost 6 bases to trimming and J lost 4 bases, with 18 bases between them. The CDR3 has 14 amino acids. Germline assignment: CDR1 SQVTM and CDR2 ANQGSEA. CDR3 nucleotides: TGCAGCGTCTCATTACTGGGGGCCTTCTATGGCTACACCTTC. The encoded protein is CSVSLLGAFYGYTF.

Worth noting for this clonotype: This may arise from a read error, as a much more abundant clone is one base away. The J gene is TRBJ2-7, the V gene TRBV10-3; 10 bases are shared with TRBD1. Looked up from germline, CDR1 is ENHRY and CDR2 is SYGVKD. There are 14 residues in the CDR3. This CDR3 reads CGISGGDRGHEQYF. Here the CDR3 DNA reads TGTGGCATCAGTGGCGGGGACAGGGGCCACGAGCAGTACTTC.

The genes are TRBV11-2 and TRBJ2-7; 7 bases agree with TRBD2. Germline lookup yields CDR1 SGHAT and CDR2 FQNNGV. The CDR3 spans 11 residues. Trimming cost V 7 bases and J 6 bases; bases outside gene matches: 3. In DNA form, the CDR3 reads TGTGCCAGCATCTCGGGGGGCGAGCAGTACTTC. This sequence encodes CASISGGEQYF. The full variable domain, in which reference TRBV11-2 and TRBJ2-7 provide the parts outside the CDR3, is EAGVAQSPRYKIIEKRQSVAFWCNPISGHATLYWYQQILGQGPKLLIQFQNNGVVDDSQLPKDRFSAERLKGVDSTLKIQPAKLEDSAVYLCASISGGEQYFGPGTRLTVT.

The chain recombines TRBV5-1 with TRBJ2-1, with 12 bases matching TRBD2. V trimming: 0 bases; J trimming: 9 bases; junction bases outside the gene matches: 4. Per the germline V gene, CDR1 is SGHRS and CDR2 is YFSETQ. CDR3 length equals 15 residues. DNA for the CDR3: TGCGCCAGCAGCTTGGAACTAGCGGGAGGAGGTGAGCAGTTCTTC. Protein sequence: CASSLELAGGGEQFF.

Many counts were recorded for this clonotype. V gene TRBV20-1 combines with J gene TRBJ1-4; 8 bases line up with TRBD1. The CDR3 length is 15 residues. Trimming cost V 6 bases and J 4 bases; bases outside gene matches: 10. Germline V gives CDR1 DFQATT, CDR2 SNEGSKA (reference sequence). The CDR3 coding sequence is TGCAGTGCCAGCAGGGGGCGAAAGGTTAATGAAAAACTGTTTTTT. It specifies CSASRGRKVNEKLFF.

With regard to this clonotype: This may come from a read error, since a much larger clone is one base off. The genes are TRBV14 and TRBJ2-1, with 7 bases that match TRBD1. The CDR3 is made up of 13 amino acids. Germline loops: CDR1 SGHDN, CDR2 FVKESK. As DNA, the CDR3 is TGTGCCAGCAGCCAAGGGACAGGTCCAGGGCAGCTCTTC. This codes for CASSQGTGPGQLF.

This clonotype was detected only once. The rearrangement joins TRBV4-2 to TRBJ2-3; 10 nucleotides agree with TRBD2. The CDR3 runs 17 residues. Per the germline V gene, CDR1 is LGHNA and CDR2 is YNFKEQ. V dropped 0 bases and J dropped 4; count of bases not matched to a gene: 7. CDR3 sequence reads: CASSQDNSGGASDTQYF. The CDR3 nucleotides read TGTGCCAGCAGCCAAGATAACAGCGGGGGGGCCTCAGATACGCAGTATTTT.

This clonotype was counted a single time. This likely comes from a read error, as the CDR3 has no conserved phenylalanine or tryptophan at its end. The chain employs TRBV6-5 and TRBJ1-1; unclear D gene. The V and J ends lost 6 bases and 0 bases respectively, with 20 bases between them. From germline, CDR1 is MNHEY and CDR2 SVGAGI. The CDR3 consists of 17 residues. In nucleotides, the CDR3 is TGTGCCAGCAGCTCACTTTTTGGTCAATTCATGAACACTGAAGCTTTCCTC. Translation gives CASSSLFGQFMNTEAFL.